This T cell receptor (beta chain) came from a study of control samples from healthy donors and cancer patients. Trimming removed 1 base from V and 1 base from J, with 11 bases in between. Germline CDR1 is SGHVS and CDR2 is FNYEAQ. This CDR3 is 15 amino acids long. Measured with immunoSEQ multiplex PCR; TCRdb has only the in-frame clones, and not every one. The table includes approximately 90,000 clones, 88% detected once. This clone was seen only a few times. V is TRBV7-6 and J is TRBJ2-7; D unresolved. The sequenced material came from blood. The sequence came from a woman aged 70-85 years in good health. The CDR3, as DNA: TGTGCCAGCAGCTTAGAAACATCCACTTCCTACGAGCAGTACTTC. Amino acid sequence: CASSLETSTSYEQYF.